A selection of T cell receptor beta chains follows, all from one sample in a study of blood T cell repertoires in COVID-19. TCRdb's table, derived via immunoSEQ multiplex PCR, lists solely in-frame clones and lacks some. The top ten clones hold 5% to 7.5% of a sample with 60,000 to 95,000 clones, about 87% of them seen once. The sample consisted of peripheral blood. These receptor sequences come from a woman aged 45-65 years with acute or convalescent COVID-19. The CDR3 runs from the conserved cysteine through the conserved F or W. D genes are given only for firm matches. Only some rows state a clone size, as once, few, many or a class for expanded clones.

TRBD2	once	TRBJ2-7	TRBV6-2/TRBV6-3	CASSQGLAGELGSYEQYF	TGTGCCAGCAGTCAGGGACTAGCGGGAGAACTGGGGTCCTACGAGCAGTACTTC
TRBD1	NA	TRBJ2-5	TRBV7-9	CASHPGQGSSWTQYF	TGTGCCAGCCACCCGGGACAGGGGTCTTCATGGACCCAGTACTTC
TRBD2	NA	TRBJ2-5	TRBV30	CAWKGTSGFQETQYF	TGTGCCTGGAAAGGGACTAGCGGATTCCAAGAGACCCAGTACTTC
NA	NA	TRBJ1-1	TRBV27	CASGKRGTEAFF	TGTGCCAGCGGAAAAAGGGGTACTGAAGCTTTCTTT
TRBD2	NA	TRBJ2-7	TRBV7-8	CASSLIRTSGTEQYF	TGTGCCAGCAGCTTAATTAGGACTAGCGGTACCGAGCAGTACTTC
NA	NA	TRBJ1-1	TRBV19	CASSIIRSNEAFF	TGTGCCAGTAGTATCATTCGGTCGAATGAAGCTTTCTTT
NA	once	TRBJ1-2	TRBV30	CAWSVDGGGTFYGYTF	TGTGCCTGGAGTGTAGACGGCGGGGGTACTTTCTATGGCTACACCTTC
NA	NA	TRBJ2-3	TRBV6-5	CASSYNRPDTQYF	TGTGCCAGCAGTTACAACAGGCCAGATACGCAGTATTTT
NA	NA	TRBJ2-6	TRBV6-2/TRBV6-3	CASSYSKSAGANVLTF	TGTGCCAGCAGTTACTCGAAATCAGCTGGGGCCAACGTCCTGACTTTC
TRBD1	NA	TRBJ1-5	TRBV5-1	CASSLGDSFSNQPQHF	TGCGCCAGCAGCTTGGGGGACAGTTTTAGCAATCAGCCCCAGCATTTT
NA	NA	TRBJ1-3	TRBV19	CATLKPGTGNTIYF	TGTGCCACCCTAAAGCCGGGGACTGGAAACACCATATATTTT
NA	NA	TRBJ1-3	TRBV30	CAWSGGDYTSGNTIYF	TGTGCCTGGAGCGGGGGTGATTACACCTCTGGAAACACCATATATTTT
TRBD2	NA	TRBJ2-5	TRBV6-5	CASKGAGVETQYF	TGTGCCAGCAAGGGAGCGGGAGTAGAGACCCAGTACTTC
TRBD1	NA	TRBJ1-2	TRBV7-9	CASSSQQGARRGYGYTF	TGTGCCAGCAGCTCCCAACAGGGGGCGCGGCGCGGCTATGGCTACACCTTC
NA	NA	TRBJ2-1	TRBV7-2	CASSLVRGRYNEQFF	TGTGCCAGCAGCCTCGTACGGGGGAGGTACAATGAGCAGTTCTTC
TRBD1	once	TRBJ2-3	TRBV12-5	CASAPGQGARDTQYF	TGTGCTAGTGCCCCCGGACAGGGTGCGAGAGATACGCAGTATTTT
TRBD1	NA	TRBJ1-2	TRBV7-8	CASSLLRDSGYGYTF	TGTGCCAGCAGCTTACTACGGGACAGCGGCTATGGCTACACCTTC
NA	NA	TRBJ2-1	TRBV4-1	CASSQESVIPYNEQFF	TGCGCCAGCAGCCAGGAAAGCGTGATCCCCTACAATGAGCAGTTCTTC
TRBD1	NA	TRBJ2-7	TRBV28	CASSFYSLGTGGAGSYEQYF	TGTGCCAGCAGTTTCTATTCGTTGGGGACAGGGGGAGCGGGGAGCTACGAGCAGTACTTC
NA	few	TRBJ1-1	TRBV12-5	CASGQPGNTEAFF	TGTGCTAGTGGACAGCCAGGGAACACTGAAGCTTTCTTT
TRBD1	NA	TRBJ2-7	TRBV2	CASIPTGGARREQYF	TGTGCCAGCATTCCTACAGGGGGCGCGCGTCGCGAGCAGTACTTC
TRBD1	many	TRBJ1-4	TRBV7-2	CASSPRQGSEKLFF	TGTGCCAGCAGTCCCCGACAGGGTAGTGAAAAACTGTTTTTT
NA	NA	TRBJ2-1	TRBV19	CASSIVPPSGNEQFF	TGTGCCAGTAGTATAGTCCCCCCCTCCGGCAATGAGCAGTTCTTC
NA	NA	TRBJ2-1	TRBV2	CASGDGGLHNEQFF	TGTGCCAGCGGCGACGGGGGACTCCACAATGAGCAGTTCTTC